This T cell receptor beta chain originates from a study of T cell responses to AZD1222 COVID-19 vaccine. In its sample, this clone was seen once. The antigen is unknown. Study results and caveats: Possibly, clonal diversity was underestimated; donors were largely white British and included more females.

Generated by immunoSEQ multiplex PCR, the TCRdb table keeps only in-frame clones and is missing some. The sample has 100,000 to 150,000 clones; more than 90% are singletons. This specimen was peripheral blood, taken on day 0 of AZD1222 vaccination. This TCR came from an adult in good health.

CDR3 coding DNA: TGTGCCAGCAGTTTAACCGGCGAAAAGACCCAGTACTTC. Its protein is CASSLTGEKTQYF. This chain uses TRBV27 with TRBJ2-5; unclear D gene. Germline loops: CDR1 MNHEY, CDR2 SMNVEV (reference sequence). V lost 2 bases to trimming and J lost 6 bases, with 10 bases between them. The CDR3 is made up of 13 amino acids.